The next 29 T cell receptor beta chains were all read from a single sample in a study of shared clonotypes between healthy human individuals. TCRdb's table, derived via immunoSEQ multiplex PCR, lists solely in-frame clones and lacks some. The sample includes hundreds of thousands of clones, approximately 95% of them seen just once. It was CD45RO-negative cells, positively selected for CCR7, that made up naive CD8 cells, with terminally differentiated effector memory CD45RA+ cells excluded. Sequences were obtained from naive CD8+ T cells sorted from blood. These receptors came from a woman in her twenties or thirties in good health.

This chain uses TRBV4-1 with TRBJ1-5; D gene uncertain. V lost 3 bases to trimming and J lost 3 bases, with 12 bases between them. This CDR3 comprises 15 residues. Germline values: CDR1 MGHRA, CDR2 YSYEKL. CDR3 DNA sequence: TGCGCCAGCAGCCAGTTAGGAGATCCCAATCAGCCCCAGCATTTT. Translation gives CASSQLGDPNQPQHF.

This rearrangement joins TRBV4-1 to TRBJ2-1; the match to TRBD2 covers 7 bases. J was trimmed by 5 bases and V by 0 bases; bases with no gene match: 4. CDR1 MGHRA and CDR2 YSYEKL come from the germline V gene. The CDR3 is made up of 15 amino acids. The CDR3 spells CASSQEREGHNEQFF. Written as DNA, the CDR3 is TGCGCCAGCAGCCAAGAGAGGGAGGGACACAATGAGCAGTTCTTC.

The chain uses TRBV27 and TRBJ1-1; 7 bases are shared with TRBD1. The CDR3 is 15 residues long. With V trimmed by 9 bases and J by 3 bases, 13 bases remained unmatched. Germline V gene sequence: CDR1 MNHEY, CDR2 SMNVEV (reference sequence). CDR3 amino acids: CASRLKGGAYTEAFF. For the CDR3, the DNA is TGTGCCAGTAGACTGAAAGGGGGCGCATACACTGAAGCTTTCTTT.

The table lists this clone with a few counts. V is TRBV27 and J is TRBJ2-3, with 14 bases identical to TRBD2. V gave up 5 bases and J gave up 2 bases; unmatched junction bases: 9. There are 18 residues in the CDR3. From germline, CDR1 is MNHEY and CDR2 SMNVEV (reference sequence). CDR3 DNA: TGTGCCAGCAGTCTACACGGGACTAGCGGGAGCCTCACAGATACGCAGTATTTT. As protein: CASSLHGTSGSLTDTQYF.

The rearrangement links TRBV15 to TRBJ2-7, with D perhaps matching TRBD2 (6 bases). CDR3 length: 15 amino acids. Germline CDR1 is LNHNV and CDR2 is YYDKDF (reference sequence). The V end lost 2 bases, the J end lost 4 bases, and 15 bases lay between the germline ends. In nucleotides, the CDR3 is TGTGCCACCAGCAGACAAAGCGGGTCCTCTTACGAGCAGTACTTC. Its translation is CATSRQSGSSYEQYF. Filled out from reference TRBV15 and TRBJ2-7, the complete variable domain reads DAMVIQNPRYQVTQFGKPVTLSCSQTLNHNVMYWYQQKSSQAPKLLFHYYDKDFNNEADTPDNFQSRRPNTSFCFLDIRSPGLGDTAMYLCATSRQSGSSYEQYFGPGTRLTVT.

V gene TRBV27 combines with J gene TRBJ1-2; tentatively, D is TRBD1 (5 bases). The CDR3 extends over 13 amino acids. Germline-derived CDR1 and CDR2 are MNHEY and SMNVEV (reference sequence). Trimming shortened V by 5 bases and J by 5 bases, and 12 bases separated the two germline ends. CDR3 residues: CASSPGRIYGYTF. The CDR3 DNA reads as TGTGCCAGCAGTCCGGGACGGATATATGGCTACACCTTC.

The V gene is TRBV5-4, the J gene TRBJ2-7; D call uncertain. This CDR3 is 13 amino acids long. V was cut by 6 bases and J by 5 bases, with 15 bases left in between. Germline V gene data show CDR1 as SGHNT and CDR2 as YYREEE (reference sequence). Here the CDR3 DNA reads TGTGCCAGCACCCCTCCTTCGACGAACGAGCAGTACTTC. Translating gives CASTPPSTNEQYF. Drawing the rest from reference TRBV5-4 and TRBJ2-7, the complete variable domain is ETGVTQSPTHLIKTRGQQVTLRCSSQSGHNTVSWYQQALGQGPQFIFQYYREEENGRGNFPPRFSGLQFPNYSSELNVNALELDDSALYLCASTPPSTNEQYFGPGTRLTVT.

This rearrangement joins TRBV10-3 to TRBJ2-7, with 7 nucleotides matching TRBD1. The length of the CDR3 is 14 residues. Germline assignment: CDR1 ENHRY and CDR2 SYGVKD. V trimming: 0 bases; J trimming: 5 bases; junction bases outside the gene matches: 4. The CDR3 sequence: CAISESGQTNEQYF. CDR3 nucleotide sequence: TGTGCCATCAGTGAGTCGGGACAGACTAACGAGCAGTACTTC.

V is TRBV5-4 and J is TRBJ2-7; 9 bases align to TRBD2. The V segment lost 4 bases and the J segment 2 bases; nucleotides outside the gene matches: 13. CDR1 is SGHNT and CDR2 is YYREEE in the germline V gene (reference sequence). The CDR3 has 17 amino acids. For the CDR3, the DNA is TGTGCCAGCAGCCCCAACGGCTTAGCGGGAGAAACCTACGAGCAGTACTTC. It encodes CASSPNGLAGETYEQYF.

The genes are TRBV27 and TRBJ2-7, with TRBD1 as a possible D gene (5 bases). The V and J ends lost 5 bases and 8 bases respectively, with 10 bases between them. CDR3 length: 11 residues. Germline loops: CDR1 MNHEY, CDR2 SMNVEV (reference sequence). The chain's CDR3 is CASSQGYKQYF. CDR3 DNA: TGTGCCAGCAGTCAGGGTTACAAGCAGTACTTC.

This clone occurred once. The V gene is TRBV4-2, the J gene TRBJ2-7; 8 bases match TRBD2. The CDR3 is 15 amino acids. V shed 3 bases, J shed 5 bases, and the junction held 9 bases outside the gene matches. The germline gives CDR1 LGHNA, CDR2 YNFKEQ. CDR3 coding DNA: TGTGCCAGCAGCCAGGGGGTCGGGGGGGCCGACGAGCAGTACTTC. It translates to CASSQGVGGADEQYF.

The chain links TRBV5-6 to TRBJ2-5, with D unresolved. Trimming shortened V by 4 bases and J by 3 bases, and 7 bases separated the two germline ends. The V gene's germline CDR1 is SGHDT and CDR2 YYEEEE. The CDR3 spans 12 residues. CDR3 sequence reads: CASSPRKETQYF. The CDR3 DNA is TGTGCCAGCAGCCCCCGGAAAGAGACCCAGTACTTC.

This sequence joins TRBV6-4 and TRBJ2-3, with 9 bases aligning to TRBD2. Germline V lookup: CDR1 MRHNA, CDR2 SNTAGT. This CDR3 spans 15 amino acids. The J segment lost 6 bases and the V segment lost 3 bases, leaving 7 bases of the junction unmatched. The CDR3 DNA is TGTGCCAGCAGTGAAGTACTAGCGGGTGTTGATACGCAGTATTTT. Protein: CASSEVLAGVDTQYF.

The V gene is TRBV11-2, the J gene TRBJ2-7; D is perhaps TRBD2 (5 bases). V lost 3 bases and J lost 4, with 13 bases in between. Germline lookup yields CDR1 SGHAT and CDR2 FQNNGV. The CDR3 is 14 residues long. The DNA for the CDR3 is TGTGCCAGCAGCTTTGCCGGGAACCCTTACGAGCAGTACTTC. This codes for CASSFAGNPYEQYF.

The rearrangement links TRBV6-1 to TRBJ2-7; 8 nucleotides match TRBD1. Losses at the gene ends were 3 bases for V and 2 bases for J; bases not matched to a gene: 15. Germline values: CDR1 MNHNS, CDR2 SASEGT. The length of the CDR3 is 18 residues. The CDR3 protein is CASSEGTGGTHITYEQYF. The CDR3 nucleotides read TGTGCCAGCAGTGAGGGAACAGGGGGGACCCACATCACCTACGAGCAGTACTTC.

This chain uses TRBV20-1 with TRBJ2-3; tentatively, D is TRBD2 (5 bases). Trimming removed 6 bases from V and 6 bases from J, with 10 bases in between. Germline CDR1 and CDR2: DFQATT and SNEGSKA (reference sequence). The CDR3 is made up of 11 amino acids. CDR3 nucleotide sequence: TGCAGTGCCAGCGGATGGGATACGCAGTATTTT. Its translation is CSASGWDTQYF.

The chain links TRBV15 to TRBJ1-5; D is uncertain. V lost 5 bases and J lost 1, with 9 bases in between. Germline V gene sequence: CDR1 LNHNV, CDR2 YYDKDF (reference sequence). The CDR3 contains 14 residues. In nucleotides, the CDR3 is TGTGCCACCAGCGCGACCTGGAGCAATCAGCCCCAGCATTTT. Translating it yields CATSATWSNQPQHF.

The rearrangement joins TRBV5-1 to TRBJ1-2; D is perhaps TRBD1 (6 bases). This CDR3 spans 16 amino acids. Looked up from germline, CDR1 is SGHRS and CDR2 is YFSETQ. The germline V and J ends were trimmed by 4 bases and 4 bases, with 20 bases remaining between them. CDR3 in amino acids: CASSAYLTGLIYGYTF. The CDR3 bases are TGCGCCAGCAGCGCCTACTTGACAGGACTGATCTATGGCTACACCTTC.

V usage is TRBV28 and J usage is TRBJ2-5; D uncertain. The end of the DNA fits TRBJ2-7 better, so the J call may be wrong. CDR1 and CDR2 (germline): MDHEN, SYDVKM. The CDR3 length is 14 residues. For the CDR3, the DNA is TGTGCCAGCAGTTTATGGGACCGACCCTACGAGCAGTACTTC. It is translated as CASSLWDRPYEQYF.

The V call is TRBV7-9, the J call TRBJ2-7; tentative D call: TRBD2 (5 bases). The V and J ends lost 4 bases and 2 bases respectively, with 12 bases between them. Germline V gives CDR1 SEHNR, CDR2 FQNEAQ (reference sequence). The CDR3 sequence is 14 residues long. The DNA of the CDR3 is TGTGCCAGCAGCTGGAAGGACTTTACCTACGAGCAGTACTTC. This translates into CASSWKDFTYEQYF.

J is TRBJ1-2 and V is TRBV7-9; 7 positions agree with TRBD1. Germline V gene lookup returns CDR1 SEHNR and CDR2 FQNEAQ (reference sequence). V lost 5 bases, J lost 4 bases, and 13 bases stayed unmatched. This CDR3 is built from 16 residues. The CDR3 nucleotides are TGTGCCAGCAGCCCGATCGCAGGGACAGCGTCCTATGGCTACACCTTC. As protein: CASSPIAGTASYGYTF.

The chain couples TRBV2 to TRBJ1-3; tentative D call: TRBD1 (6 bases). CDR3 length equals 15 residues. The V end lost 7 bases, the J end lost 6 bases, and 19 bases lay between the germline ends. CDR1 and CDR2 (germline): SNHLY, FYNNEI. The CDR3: CASKDPGQRENTIYF. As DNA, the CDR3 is TGTGCCAGCAAAGATCCGGGACAAAGGGAAAACACCATATATTTT.

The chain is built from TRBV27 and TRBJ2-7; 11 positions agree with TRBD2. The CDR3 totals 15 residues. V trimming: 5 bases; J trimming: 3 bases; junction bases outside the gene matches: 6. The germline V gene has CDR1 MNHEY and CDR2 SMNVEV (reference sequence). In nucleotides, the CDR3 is TGTGCCAGCAGTCAAACGGGACTAGCGGACTACGAGCAGTACTTC. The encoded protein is CASSQTGLADYEQYF.

Here the CDR3 DNA reads TGTGCCAGTAGTTTGACAGTGAACACTGAAGCTTTCTTT. Translating it yields CASSLTVNTEAFF. The gene calls are TRBV19 and TRBJ1-1; D perhaps matches TRBD1 (5 bases). There are 13 residues in the CDR3. The germline CDR1 and CDR2 sequences are LNHDA and SQIVND (reference sequence). V lost 5 bases, J lost 0 bases, and 7 bases lay in between.

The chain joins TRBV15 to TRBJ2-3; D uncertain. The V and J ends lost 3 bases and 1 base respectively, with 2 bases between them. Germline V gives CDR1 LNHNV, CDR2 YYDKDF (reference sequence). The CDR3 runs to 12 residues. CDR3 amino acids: CATSRGTDTQYF. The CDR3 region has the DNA TGTGCCACCAGCAGGGGCACAGATACGCAGTATTTT.

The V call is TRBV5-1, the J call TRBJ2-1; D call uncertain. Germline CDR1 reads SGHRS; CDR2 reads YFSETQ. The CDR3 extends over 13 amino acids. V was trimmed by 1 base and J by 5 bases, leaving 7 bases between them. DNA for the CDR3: TGCGCCAGCAGCTTGATCAGCCACAATGAGCAGTTCTTC. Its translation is CASSLISHNEQFF. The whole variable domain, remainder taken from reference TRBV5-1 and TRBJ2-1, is KAGVTQTPRYLIKTRGQQVTLSCSPISGHRSVSWYQQTPGQGLQFLFEYFSETQRNKGNFPGRFSGRQFSNSRSEMNVSTLELGDSALYLCASSLISHNEQFFGPGTRLTVL.

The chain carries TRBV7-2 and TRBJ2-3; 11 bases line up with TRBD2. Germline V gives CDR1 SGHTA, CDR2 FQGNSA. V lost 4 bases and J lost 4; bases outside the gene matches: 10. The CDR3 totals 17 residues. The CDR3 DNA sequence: TGTGCCAGCAGCTCAAGGGGACTAGCGGCTGGGTCAGATACGCAGTATTTT. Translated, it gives CASSSRGLAAGSDTQYF. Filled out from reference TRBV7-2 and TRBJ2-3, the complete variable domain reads GAGVSQSPSNKVTEKGKDVELRCDPISGHTALYWYRQSLGQGLEFLIYFQGNSAPDKSGLPSDRFSAERTGGSVSTLTIQRTQQEDSAVYLCASSSRGLAAGSDTQYFGPGTRLTVL.

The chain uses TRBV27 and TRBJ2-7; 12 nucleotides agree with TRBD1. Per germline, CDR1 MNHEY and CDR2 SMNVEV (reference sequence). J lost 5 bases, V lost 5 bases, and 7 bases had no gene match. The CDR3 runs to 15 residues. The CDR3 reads CASSKTGTGGHEQYF. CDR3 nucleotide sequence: TGTGCCAGCAGTAAAACCGGGACAGGGGGCCACGAGCAGTACTTC.

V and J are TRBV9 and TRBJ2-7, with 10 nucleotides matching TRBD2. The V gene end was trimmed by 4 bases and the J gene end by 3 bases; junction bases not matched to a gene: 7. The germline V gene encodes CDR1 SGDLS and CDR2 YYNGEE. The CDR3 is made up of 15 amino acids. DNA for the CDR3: TGTGCCAGCAGCCCCGCCGGACTAGCGGACTACGAGCAGTACTTC. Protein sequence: CASSPAGLADYEQYF.